The 22 T cell receptor beta chains reported below all come from one sample, sequenced in a study of beta chain features in type 1 diabetes. The sequenced template was cDNA made from the entire isolated RNA. The assay was immunoSEQ multiplex PCR, and TCRdb's table has in-frame clones only and misses some. The sample consists of a few hundred thousand clones, about 26% of them appearing once. Sequencing input: central memory CD4+ T cells from blood. All receptors come from a man younger than 45 in good health.

This clone was observed a handful of times. CDR3 residues: CASSLGEIGEAFF. DNA of the CDR3: TGTGCCAGCAGTTTAGGGGAAATTGGAGAAGCTTTCTTT. V is TRBV27 and J is TRBJ1-1; D is unclear. Trimming pared 2 bases from V and 8 bases from J, leaving 12 bases between. The CDR3 length is 13 residues. Germline-derived CDR1 and CDR2 are MNHEY and SMNVEV (reference sequence).

This clone occurred once. This chain uses TRBV5-1 with TRBJ1-5; TRBD1 aligns across 7 bases. Germline V lookup: CDR1 SGHRS, CDR2 YFSETQ. Trimming cost V 3 bases and J 5 bases; bases outside gene matches: 5. This CDR3 has 14 amino acids. The CDR3 nucleotides read TGCGCCAGCAGCTCGGGACAGCTGGATCAGCCCCAGCATTTT. Translated: CASSSGQLDQPQHF.

This clone appeared a few times. The chain employs TRBV2 and TRBJ1-1; tentative D call: TRBD1 (5 bases). This CDR3 has 12 residues. Germline V CDR1 and CDR2: SNHLY, FYNNEI. Trimming removed 6 bases at V and 5 bases at J, with 10 bases between. CDR3 loop: CASRQEMTEAFF. The CDR3 DNA sequence: TGTGCCAGCAGACAGGAGATGACTGAAGCTTTCTTT. Based on the CDR3 plus reference TRBV2 and TRBJ1-1, the full variable domain is EPEVTQTPSHQVTQMGQEVILRCVPISNHLYFYWYRQILGQKVEFLVSFYNNEISEKSEIFDDQFSVERPDGSNFTLKIRSTKLEDSAMYFCASRQEMTEAFFGQGTRLTVV.

V is TRBV7-8 and J is TRBJ1-1; the match to TRBD1 covers 10 bases. Germline lookup yields CDR1 SGHVS and CDR2 FQNEAQ. The CDR3 consists of 16 residues. V lost 3 bases, J lost 6 bases, and 10 bases stayed unmatched. The CDR3: CASSFSGGQGYPEAFF. For the CDR3, the DNA is TGTGCCAGCAGCTTTTCGGGGGGACAGGGGTACCCTGAAGCTTTCTTT.

This clone occurred a few times. This chain connects TRBV7-9 to TRBJ2-5; no reliable D call. This CDR3 has 13 amino acids. Germline assignment: CDR1 SEHNR and CDR2 FQNEAQ (reference sequence). The V end was cut by 3 bases, the J end by 2 bases, with 7 bases between. The CDR3 loop is CASSFGQQETQYF. The CDR3 DNA sequence: TGTGCCAGCAGCTTCGGGCAGCAAGAGACCCAGTACTTC.

The genes are TRBV5-4 and TRBJ2-6; unclear D gene. The CDR3 covers 16 residues. The V gene's germline CDR1 is SGHNT and CDR2 YYREEE (reference sequence). The ends were cut back, 2 bases at V and 0 bases at J, with 9 bases in the middle. This CDR3 reads CASSFRWNSGANVLTF. The CDR3 bases are TGTGCCAGCAGCTTCAGGTGGAACTCTGGGGCCAACGTCCTGACTTTC.

This clone was counted ten times or more. The V and J genes are TRBV6-5 and TRBJ1-6; D unresolved. The ends were cut back, 7 bases at V and 12 bases at J, with 19 bases in the middle. In germline, CDR1 is MNHEY, CDR2 SVGAGI. This CDR3 has 14 residues. In DNA form, the CDR3 reads TGTGCCAGCAATAGTATGACGGCCGGAGTACCCCTCCACTTT. Amino acid sequence: CASNSMTAGVPLHF.

The chain has TRBV5-6 and TRBJ1-2; weak D call: TRBD1 (5 bases). CDR1 is SGHDT and CDR2 is YYEEEE in the germline V gene. The CDR3 loop spans 16 amino acids. V was cut by 4 bases and J by 4 bases, with 20 bases left in between. The CDR3 spells CASSPSGRGQSYGYTF. The DNA of the CDR3 is TGTGCCAGCAGCCCCAGCGGCCGGGGCCAGAGCTATGGCTACACCTTC.

For this clone: A much larger clone lies one base from this, so it may be a read error. In the same sample, other DNA sequences code for this CDR3. V gene TRBV30 combines with J gene TRBJ2-2; D remains ambiguous. Trimming stripped 0 bases from V and 6 bases from J, with 2 bases between. Germline lookup yields CDR1 GTSNPN and CDR2 SVGIG (reference sequence). The CDR3 extends over 11 amino acids. The CDR3 DNA reads TGTGCCTGGAGTGTTTCCGGGGAGCTGTTTTTT. Translated, it gives CAWSVSGELFF.

This clone was detected many times. The V call is TRBV5-6, the J call TRBJ2-5; D remains unclear. The CDR3 loop spans 12 amino acids. V lost 3 bases to trimming and J lost 5 bases, with 8 bases between them. Germline CDR1 is SGHDT and CDR2 is YYEEEE. The CDR3 coding sequence is TGTGCCAGCAGCTCGGGCGTGGAGACCCAGTACTTC. This encodes CASSSGVETQYF. Full variable domain (missing parts from reference TRBV5-6 and TRBJ2-5): DAGVTQSPTHLIKTRGQQVTLRCSPKSGHDTVSWYQQALGQGPQFIFQYYEEEERQRGNFPDRFSGHQFPNYSSELNVNALLLGDSALYLCASSSGVETQYFGPGTRLLVL.

The chain recombines TRBV6-6 with TRBJ2-7; D could derive from TRBD1 or TRBD2 (7 bases each). V dropped 6 bases and J dropped 0 bases, with 15 bases sitting between them. Germline assignment: CDR1 MNHNY and CDR2 SVGAGI (reference sequence). CDR3 length: 15 residues. The CDR3 nucleotides are TGTGCCAGCAGGGGCGGGGGACAGCTCTCCTACGAGCAGTACTTC. It translates to CASRGGGQLSYEQYF.

This rearrangement joins TRBV25-1 to TRBJ2-5; TRBD2 matches at 8 bases. The CDR3 runs to 16 residues. Germline assignment: CDR1 MGHDK and CDR2 SYGVNS. The V gene end was trimmed by 3 bases and the J gene end by 2 bases; junction bases not matched to a gene: 8. CDR3 sequence reads: CASSDKVAGGQETQYF. The CDR3 DNA reads as TGTGCCAGCAGTGACAAGGTTGCGGGAGGACAAGAGACCCAGTACTTC.

The rearrangement uses TRBV18 and TRBJ2-5; 13 bases fit TRBD2. The CDR3 has 14 amino acids. V gave up 8 bases and J gave up 5 bases; unmatched junction bases: 5. Germline values: CDR1 KGHSH, CDR2 LQKENI. CDR3 region: CASPPTSGRETQYF. The DNA of the CDR3 is TGTGCCAGCCCGCCGACTAGCGGGAGGGAGACCCAGTACTTC.

V gene TRBV21-1 combines with J gene TRBJ1-1; the table gives TRBD1 as D, unverified against the DNA. TRBV21-1 is a listed pseudogene. The CDR3 consists of 18 residues. CDR3: CASSKGRRTGVMNTEAFF. The DNA of the CDR3 is TGTGCCAGCAGCAAAGGGAGGCGGACAGGGGTTATGAACACTGAAGCTTTCTTT.

The gene calls are TRBV27 and TRBJ2-1; TRBD2 aligns across 10 bases. The CDR3 loop spans 15 amino acids. Trimming at V came to 6 bases and at J to 4 bases, leaving 6 bases not matched to a gene. The V gene's germline CDR1 is MNHEY and CDR2 SMNVEV (reference sequence). DNA of the CDR3: TGTGCCAGCAGAACTCTAGCGGGGGAGTACAATGAGCAGTTCTTC. It specifies CASRTLAGEYNEQFF.

The rearrangement links TRBV5-1 to TRBJ2-7, with D uncertain. This CDR3 region has 15 residues. V was trimmed by 4 bases and J by 0 bases, leaving 14 bases between them. Germline lookup yields CDR1 SGHRS and CDR2 YFSETQ. The CDR3 sequence: CASSPEPRSSYEQYF. The CDR3 DNA is TGCGCCAGCAGCCCTGAGCCGCGCAGCTCCTACGAGCAGTACTTC. Based on the CDR3 plus reference TRBV5-1 and TRBJ2-7, the full variable domain is KAGVTQTPRYLIKTRGQQVTLSCSPISGHRSVSWYQQTPGQGLQFLFEYFSETQRNKGNFPGRFSGRQFSNSRSEMNVSTLELGDSALYLCASSPEPRSSYEQYFGPGTRLTVT.

This clone was detected a few times. The chain is built from TRBV28 and TRBJ2-4; D tentatively reads TRBD1 or TRBD2 (5 bases each). The germline gives CDR1 MDHEN, CDR2 SYDVKM. V shed 6 bases and J shed 6 bases, with 12 bases lying between them. CDR3 length equals 13 residues. The CDR3 nucleotides read TGTGCCAGCAGCGACGGGGCGGTAAACATTCAGTACTTC. Encoded protein: CASSDGAVNIQYF.

This clone was picked up many times. The genes are TRBV5-4 and TRBJ2-1; D is ambiguous. CDR1 SGHNT and CDR2 YYREEE come from the germline V gene (reference sequence). This CDR3 has 12 residues. V lost 1 base to trimming and J lost 8 bases, with 7 bases between them. CDR3 in amino acids: CASSLQAYEQFF. The CDR3 DNA reads as TGTGCCAGCAGCTTGCAGGCCTATGAGCAGTTCTTC.

The chain has TRBV2 and TRBJ1-1; 10 bases align to TRBD1. V lost 10 bases, J lost 4 bases, and 12 bases stayed unmatched. Germline lookup yields CDR1 SNHLY and CDR2 FYNNEI. CDR3 length: 15 amino acids. This chain's CDR3 is CATRDRGKVGTEAFF. The CDR3 nucleotides read TGTGCCACCCGGGACAGGGGAAAGGTTGGCACTGAAGCTTTCTTT.

The rearrangement links TRBV30 to TRBJ1-5, with no clear D. Germline CDR1 reads GTSNPN; CDR2 reads SVGIG (reference sequence). V was clipped by 4 bases and J by 7 bases, with 14 bases between them. There are 13 residues in the CDR3. CDR3 DNA sequence: TGTGCCTGGACCGGCAACTCGGCGCAGCCCCAGCATTTT. It specifies CAWTGNSAQPQHF.

This clone was observed at least ten times. The rearrangement links TRBV7-9 to TRBJ1-1; D remains unclear. The CDR3 spans 14 residues. The V and J ends lost 2 bases and 3 bases respectively, with 10 bases between them. Germline values: CDR1 SEHNR, CDR2 FQNEAQ (reference sequence). Here the CDR3 reads CASSLKLSDTEAFF. The DNA for the CDR3 is TGTGCCAGCAGCTTAAAACTCTCGGACACTGAAGCTTTCTTT.

This clone has more than one count but fewer than ten. The chain links TRBV4-3 to TRBJ2-7, with 9 bases identical to TRBD2. The germline V gene encodes CDR1 LGHNA and CDR2 YSLEER. This CDR3 region has 15 residues. Unmatched junction bases numbered 1, after V lost 1 base and J lost 0 bases. The CDR3 is CASSQVAGDSYEQYF. The CDR3 nucleotides read TGCGCCAGCAGCCAAGTAGCGGGAGACTCCTACGAGCAGTACTTC.